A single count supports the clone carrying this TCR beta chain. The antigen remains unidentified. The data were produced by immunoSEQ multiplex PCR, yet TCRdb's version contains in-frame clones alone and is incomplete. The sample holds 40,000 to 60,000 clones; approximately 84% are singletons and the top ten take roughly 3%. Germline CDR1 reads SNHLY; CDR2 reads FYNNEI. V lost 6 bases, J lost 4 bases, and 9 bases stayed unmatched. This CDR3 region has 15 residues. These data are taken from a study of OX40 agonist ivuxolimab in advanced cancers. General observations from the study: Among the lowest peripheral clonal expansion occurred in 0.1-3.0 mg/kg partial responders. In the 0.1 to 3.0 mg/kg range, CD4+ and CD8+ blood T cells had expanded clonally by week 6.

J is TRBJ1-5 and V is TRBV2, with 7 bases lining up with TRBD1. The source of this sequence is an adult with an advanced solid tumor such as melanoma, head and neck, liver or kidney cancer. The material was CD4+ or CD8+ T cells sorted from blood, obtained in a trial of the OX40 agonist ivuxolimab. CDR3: CASRTPDRDNQPQHF. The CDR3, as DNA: TGTGCCAGCAGGACTCCTGACAGGGATAATCAGCCCCAGCATTTT.